Below, 26 T cell receptor beta chains from the same sample are listed, as sequenced in a study of cytomegalovirus exposure and HLA in healthy donors. Profiled with immunoSEQ multiplex PCR; TCRdb holds only in-frame clones, not every one. This repertoire shows about 200,000 clones, 81% found once; its top ten account for roughly 1.2%. The sequenced material came from PBMCs. These receptors were taken from a woman in her twenties or thirties in good health and CMV-seronegative.

This clone was observed once. The chain employs TRBV27 and TRBJ2-1; D is perhaps TRBD1 (5 bases). V shed 0 bases and J shed 4 bases, with 10 bases lying between them. Germline CDR1 MNHEY, CDR2 SMNVEV (reference sequence). This CDR3 has 15 amino acids. The chain's CDR3 is CASSLSPGIYNEQFF. CDR3 sequence (DNA): TGTGCCAGCAGTTTATCGCCAGGGATTTACAATGAGCAGTTCTTC.

The table lists this clone with many counts. The J gene is TRBJ2-5, the V gene TRBV7-3, with TRBD1 as a possible D gene (5 bases). Trimming removed 5 bases from V and 5 bases from J, with 15 bases in between. This CDR3 comprises 14 residues. Germline CDR1 reads SGHTA; CDR2 reads FQGTGA. The CDR3 nucleotides are TGTGCCAGCAGCCATCAGGGAAACGCGGAGACCCAGTACTTC. Residues: CASSHQGNAETQYF.

This clone was counted only a few times. For the CDR3, the DNA is TGTGCCATGGCACTAGTCCAGAATGAGCAGTTCTTC. Its translation: CAMALVQNEQFF. This chain links TRBV10-3 with TRBJ2-1; the D gene is possibly TRBD2 (5 bases). The CDR3 is 12 amino acids. With 9 bases removed from V and 7 bases from J, the gap between germline ends came to 13 bases. CDR1 is ENHRY, CDR2 SYGVKD, per germline.

The chain is built from TRBV7-9 and TRBJ2-5; the match to TRBD1 covers 9 bases. Germline loops: CDR1 SEHNR, CDR2 FQNEAQ (reference sequence). This CDR3 spans 15 amino acids. The V and J ends lost 4 bases and 5 bases, in that order; junction bases with no gene match: 8. The CDR3 loop reads CASSSRTGDEETQYF. The CDR3 DNA follows: TGTGCCAGCAGCTCACGGACAGGGGATGAGGAGACCCAGTACTTC.

V is TRBV30 and J is TRBJ1-4, with 8 bases aligning to TRBD1. The CDR3 spans 16 residues. J was trimmed by 0 bases and V by 0 bases; bases with no gene match: 3. Germline V CDR1 and CDR2: GTSNPN, SVGIG (reference sequence). The CDR3 region is CAWSVGQGATNEKLFF. CDR3 in DNA: TGTGCCTGGAGTGTCGGACAGGGCGCAACTAATGAAAAACTGTTTTTT.

The CDR3 region is CATSRERYAPQHF. CDR3 nucleotide sequence: TGTGCCACCAGCAGAGAGAGGTACGCGCCCCAGCATTTT. This chain uses TRBV15 with TRBJ1-5; the D is unclear. Germline V gene sequence: CDR1 LNHNV, CDR2 YYDKDF (reference sequence). This CDR3 is 13 amino acids long. The V and J ends lost 0 bases and 9 bases respectively, with 9 bases between them.

The V call is TRBV11-2, the J call TRBJ2-7; 7 nucleotides line up with TRBD1. Germline CDR1 reads SGHAT; CDR2 reads FQNNGV. The V and J ends lost 5 bases and 5 bases, in that order; junction bases with no gene match: 9. This CDR3 is built from 14 residues. The CDR3, as DNA: TGTGCCAGCAGCCCAGAGACAGGGATTGACGAGCAGTACTTC. Its translation: CASSPETGIDEQYF.

The chain is built from TRBV6-1 and TRBJ1-6, with a tentative D call TRBD1 (5 bases). Trimming took off 3 bases at V and 5 bases at J, with 14 bases between the two ends. The germline V gene has CDR1 MNHNS and CDR2 SASEGT. This CDR3 is 16 amino acids long. CDR3 residues: CASSERGMGNNSPLHF. The CDR3 nucleotides are TGTGCCAGCAGTGAGCGGGGGATGGGAAATAATTCACCCCTCCACTTT.

The chain employs TRBV5-1 and TRBJ2-5; D unclear. The germline CDR1 and CDR2 sequences are SGHRS and YFSETQ. V was shortened by 2 bases and J by 5 bases, with 7 bases between the two germline ends. CDR3 length: 12 residues. The CDR3 DNA is TGCGCCAGCAGCTTTTCGAGGGAGACCCAGTACTTC. This codes for CASSFSRETQYF.

This chain links TRBV6-1 with TRBJ1-4; a weak D match, TRBD1 (5 bases). Trimming cost V 8 bases and J 8 bases, with 12 bases left between them. Germline V gives CDR1 MNHNS, CDR2 SASEGT. The CDR3 has 12 amino acids. CDR3 residues: CASGLRVEKLFF. Written as DNA, the CDR3 is TGTGCCAGCGGGCTCAGGGTAGAAAAACTGTTTTTT.

The chain recombines TRBV5-1 with TRBJ2-7; 7 bases are a match to TRBD1. The CDR3 consists of 14 residues. Germline V CDR1 and CDR2: SGHRS, YFSETQ. The V and J ends lost 3 bases and 2 bases, in that order; junction bases with no gene match: 5. The CDR3 DNA follows: TGCGCCAGCAGCTCAGCCGGGACAGCCTACGAGCAGTACTTC. This sequence encodes CASSSAGTAYEQYF.

This chain uses TRBV30 with TRBJ2-3; 9 bases are a match to TRBD2. The V gene end was trimmed by 6 bases and the J gene end by 0 bases; junction bases not matched to a gene: 4. The germline gives CDR1 GTSNPN, CDR2 SVGIG (reference sequence). CDR3 length: 14 amino acids. The CDR3 DNA reads as TGTGCCTGCCGACTAGCGGCTAGCACAGATACGCAGTATTTT. As protein: CACRLAASTDTQYF.

The chain recombines TRBV4-2 with TRBJ2-7; 9 nucleotides line up with TRBD1. Losses at the gene ends were 2 bases for V and 4 bases for J; bases not matched to a gene: 6. The CDR3 covers 15 residues. Germline V gene data show CDR1 as LGHNA and CDR2 as YNFKEQ. For the CDR3, the DNA is TGTGCCAGCAGCCAACCGGGACAGGGCCTTTACGAGCAGTACTTC. Its translation is CASSQPGQGLYEQYF.

V gene TRBV11-3 combines with J gene TRBJ2-7; D might be TRBD2 (6 bases). Trimming left V 5 bases short and J 5 bases short, with 19 bases between. Germline-derived CDR1 and CDR2 are SGHNT and YENEEA. The CDR3 totals 15 residues. This chain's CDR3 is CASSPGTGEVNEQYF. The CDR3 nucleotides are TGTGCCAGCAGCCCTGGGACTGGGGAGGTCAACGAGCAGTACTTC.

V usage is TRBV6-6 and J usage is TRBJ1-1, with D perhaps matching TRBD1 (6 bases). V was cut by 0 bases and J by 0 bases, with 11 bases left in between. CDR1 and CDR2 (germline): MNHNY, SVGAGI (reference sequence). The CDR3 length is 16 residues. DNA for the CDR3: TGTGCCAGCAGTTACTCGAAACACAGGGTGAACACTGAAGCTTTCTTT. It codes for CASSYSKHRVNTEAFF.

The chain carries TRBV9 and TRBJ1-2, with 9 bases lining up with TRBD1. In germline, CDR1 is SGDLS, CDR2 YYNGEE. The CDR3 is made up of 14 amino acids. V was pared by 4 bases and J by 3 bases, with 4 bases of the junction left unmatched. The DNA for the CDR3 is TGTGCCAGCAGCCGGGACAGGGACTACTATGGCTACACCTTC. Amino acid sequence: CASSRDRDYYGYTF.

This chain links TRBV19 with TRBJ2-3; 7 bases align to TRBD1. V shed 6 bases, J shed 4 bases, and the junction held 10 bases outside the gene matches. Germline CDR1 reads LNHDA; CDR2 reads SQIVND (reference sequence). CDR3 size: 15 residues. The CDR3 DNA follows: TGTGCCAGTAGAACAGGGGAAGGAAGGCCAGATACGCAGTATTTT. It codes for CASRTGEGRPDTQYF.

The rearrangement uses TRBV5-4 and TRBJ2-2; TRBD2 might be the D (6 bases). V lost 5 bases to trimming and J lost 6 bases, with 11 bases between them. Germline lookup yields CDR1 SGHNT and CDR2 YYREEE (reference sequence). The CDR3 loop spans 13 amino acids. CDR3 sequence (DNA): TGTGCCAGCAGGCGACTAGAGGCCGGGGAGCTGTTTTTT. As protein: CASRRLEAGELFF.

The V gene is TRBV19, the J gene TRBJ1-1; TRBD1 matches at 8 bases. This CDR3 region has 15 residues. The V gene end was trimmed by 6 bases and the J gene end by 0 bases; junction bases not matched to a gene: 6. In germline, CDR1 is LNHDA, CDR2 SQIVND (reference sequence). The CDR3 DNA reads as TGTGCCAGTAGGCCCGGACAGGGAATGAACACTGAAGCTTTCTTT. Its protein is CASRPGQGMNTEAFF.

The rearrangement joins TRBV28 to TRBJ1-5; D is undetermined. The CDR3 covers 15 residues. The V end was cut by 0 bases, the J end by 2 bases, with 8 bases between. Germline CDR1 MDHEN, CDR2 SYDVKM. CDR3 loop: CASSLWVTGNQPQHF. CDR3 DNA: TGTGCCAGCAGTTTATGGGTAACGGGCAATCAGCCCCAGCATTTT.

In this sample, this clone turned up a few times. The gene calls are TRBV5-4 and TRBJ2-7, with D possibly being TRBD1 (6 bases). Trimming cost V 3 bases and J 1 base, with 11 bases left between them. The CDR3 is made up of 14 amino acids. The V gene's germline CDR1 is SGHNT and CDR2 YYREEE (reference sequence). CDR3 sequence reads: CASSSRRGSYEQYF. CDR3 sequence (DNA): TGTGCCAGCAGCTCCCGAAGGGGGTCCTACGAGCAGTACTTC.

The V call is TRBV11-2, the J call TRBJ1-1; D gene ambiguous. Trimming removed 1 base from V and 7 bases from J, with 13 bases in between. This CDR3 contains 14 residues. Germline CDR1 SGHAT, CDR2 FQNNGV. The DNA for the CDR3 is TGTGCCAGCAGCTTAGTTGCGGGAATCGGTGAAGCTTTCTTT. Encoded protein: CASSLVAGIGEAFF.

The V gene is TRBV28, the J gene TRBJ1-2; 9 positions agree with TRBD1. This CDR3 has 15 residues. V lost 7 bases and J lost 4; bases outside the gene matches: 10. Germline lookup yields CDR1 MDHEN and CDR2 SYDVKM. Here the CDR3 DNA reads TGTGCCAGCATTGAGTCTGGGACAGGGATCTATGGCTACACCTTC. Translating gives CASIESGTGIYGYTF.

This clone was recorded a few times. The chain is built from TRBV7-9 and TRBJ1-6, with 9 bases identical to TRBD1. V lost 4 bases and J lost 3; bases outside the gene matches: 4. This CDR3 has 16 residues. Germline CDR1 reads SEHNR; CDR2 reads FQNEAQ (reference sequence). The CDR3 sequence is CASSYGQGFYNSPLHF. The CDR3 coding sequence is TGTGCCAGCAGCTATGGACAGGGGTTCTATAATTCACCCCTCCACTTT.

The chain employs TRBV14 and TRBJ2-3; no reliable D call. Looked up from germline, CDR1 is SGHDN and CDR2 is FVKESK. The V end was cut by 5 bases, the J end by 3 bases, with 18 bases between. The CDR3 covers 16 residues. The CDR3 sequence is CASSLMGLIGTDTQYF. The CDR3 nucleotides read TGTGCCAGCAGCTTAATGGGCCTAATTGGAACAGATACGCAGTATTTT.

For the CDR3, the DNA is TGTGCCAGTAGGTCCGGGACTAGATCACAAGAGACCCAGTACTTC. Translation: CASRSGTRSQETQYF. The genes are TRBV19 and TRBJ2-5; TRBD2 matches 8 bases. Germline V gene data show CDR1 as LNHDA and CDR2 as SQIVND (reference sequence). This CDR3 has 15 residues. Trimming removed 6 bases from V and 2 bases from J; junction bases left unmatched: 8.